Below, 28 T cell receptor beta chains from the same sample are listed, as sequenced in a study of PD-1 blockade in classical Hodgkin lymphoma. Time point described: cycle 4 day 1 (C4D1), after 5 to 7 weeks of nivolumab. After autologous stem cell transplantation all patients relapsed, and prior brentuximab vedotin exposure differed between cohorts. It was by magnetic negative selection that CD4+ T cells were purified from thawed PBMCs. Assay used: immunoSEQ multiplex PCR; TCRdb lists only in-frame clones, some missing. The sample lists some 17,000 clones, approximately 70% seen once, with just under 2.5% in the top ten. Sample: CD4+ T cells from blood, taken before the fourth cycle of nivolumab. These receptors all stem from a human donor with classical Hodgkin lymphoma.

V usage is TRBV7-3 and J usage is TRBJ2-5; the D gene is possibly TRBD2 (6 bases). The germline CDR1 and CDR2 sequences are SGHTA and FQGTGA. V shed 2 bases and J shed 5 bases, with 15 bases lying between them. The CDR3 is made up of 15 amino acids. Here the CDR3 reads CASSLVGLRGETQYF. The CDR3 coding sequence is TGTGCCAGCAGCTTAGTGGGACTTAGAGGGGAGACCCAGTACTTC.

This clone came up a few times. This sequence joins TRBV2 and TRBJ1-4; 8 bases match TRBD1. This CDR3 contains 14 residues. Trimming cost V 2 bases and J 8 bases; bases outside gene matches: 4. The germline CDR1 and CDR2 sequences are SNHLY and FYNNEI. DNA for the CDR3: TGTGCCAGCAGTGAACAGGGGGCGCGGGAAAAACTGTTTTTT. This translates into CASSEQGAREKLFF.

V usage is TRBV28 and J usage is TRBJ2-1; 8 nucleotides align to TRBD2. V lost 8 bases to trimming and J lost 4 bases; unmatched junction nucleotides: 10. Germline V gene lookup returns CDR1 MDHEN and CDR2 SYDVKM. CDR3 length: 15 amino acids. CDR3 sequence reads: CASSKAGVWYNEQFF. Written as DNA, the CDR3 is TGTGCCAGCTCGAAAGCGGGAGTTTGGTACAATGAGCAGTTCTTC.

The genes are TRBV9 and TRBJ2-2; either TRBD1 or TRBD2 may fit D (6 bases each). With 0 bases removed from V and 5 bases from J, the gap between germline ends came to 14 bases. The germline CDR1 and CDR2 sequences are SGDLS and YYNGEE. This CDR3 region has 16 residues. CDR3 amino acids: CASSVAGALGTGELFF. Here the CDR3 DNA reads TGTGCCAGCAGCGTAGCGGGGGCCCTCGGGACCGGGGAGCTGTTTTTT. The variable domain in full, completed from reference TRBV9 and TRBJ2-2, reads DSGVTQTPKHLITATGQRVTLRCSPRSGDLSVYWYQQSLDQGLQFLIQYYNGEERAKGNILERFSAQQFPDLHSELNLSSLELGDSALYFCASSVAGALGTGELFFGEGSRLTVL.

This clone was found once. V usage is TRBV10-3 and J usage is TRBJ2-2; D not certain. The CDR3 covers 16 residues. The V gene lost 5 bases and the J gene lost 4 bases, with 17 bases spanning the gap. CDR1 is ENHRY and CDR2 is SYGVKD in the germline V gene. The CDR3 spells CAISPVGGRLTGELFF. The CDR3, as DNA: TGTGCCATCAGTCCTGTCGGCGGCAGACTCACCGGGGAGCTGTTTTTT.

This clone was detected a few times. The chain recombines TRBV7-2 with TRBJ2-3; D is ambiguous. The CDR3 runs to 15 residues. V dropped 3 bases and J dropped 0 bases, with 10 bases sitting between them. Germline CDR1 reads SGHTA; CDR2 reads FQGNSA. The chain's CDR3 is CASSFSGGSTDTQYF. The CDR3 DNA reads as TGTGCCAGCAGCTTCTCGGGCGGCAGCACAGATACGCAGTATTTT.

The chain employs TRBV27 and TRBJ1-1; D may be TRBD1 (5 bases). V lost 2 bases and J lost 5, with 9 bases in between. Germline CDR1 is MNHEY and CDR2 is SMNVEV (reference sequence). This CDR3 comprises 13 residues. The chain's CDR3 is CASSLGRGTEAFF. The CDR3 coding sequence is TGTGCCAGCAGTTTAGGCCGGGGGACTGAAGCTTTCTTT.

This clone has more than one count but fewer than ten. This CDR3 is CASSLVLGEQFF. For the CDR3, the DNA is TGTGCCAGCAGCTTAGTTCTAGGTGAGCAGTTCTTC. The chain is built from TRBV7-8 and TRBJ2-1; D unresolved. Germline V gene data show CDR1 as SGHVS and CDR2 as FQNEAQ. V lost 1 base to trimming and J lost 9 bases, with 7 bases between them. The CDR3 is 12 residues long.

The chain joins TRBV5-1 to TRBJ2-7; the D gene could be TRBD1 or TRBD2 (5 bases each). V lost 2 bases and J lost 5, with 8 bases in between. The V gene's germline CDR1 is SGHRS and CDR2 YFSETQ. The CDR3 totals 12 residues. The CDR3 here is CASSFGGHEQYF. CDR3 DNA sequence: TGCGCCAGCAGCTTTGGGGGACACGAGCAGTACTTC. Full variable domain (missing parts from reference TRBV5-1 and TRBJ2-7): KAGVTQTPRYLIKTRGQQVTLSCSPISGHRSVSWYQQTPGQGLQFLFEYFSETQRNKGNFPGRFSGRQFSNSRSEMNVSTLELGDSALYLCASSFGGHEQYFGPGTRLTVT.

The chain couples TRBV4-2 to TRBJ1-3, with D tentatively TRBD1 (6 bases). CDR1 is LGHNA and CDR2 is YNFKEQ in the germline V gene. The CDR3 runs 15 residues. V was shortened by 5 bases and J by 0 bases, with 11 bases between the two germline ends. CDR3 nucleotides: TGTGCCAGCAGCACAGGGTCCAGCTCTGGAAACACCATATATTTT. Protein sequence: CASSTGSSSGNTIYF.

The chain uses TRBV5-1 and TRBJ2-7, with 7 nucleotides matching TRBD1. This CDR3 is built from 16 residues. CDR1 and CDR2 from the germline V gene are SGHRS and YFSETQ. V trimming: 4 bases; J trimming: 3 bases; junction bases outside the gene matches: 13. In nucleotides, the CDR3 is TGCGCCAGCAGCCGTCGAAGGGATGGACAGGACTACGAGCAGTACTTC. Protein product: CASSRRRDGQDYEQYF.

The chain is built from TRBV7-2 and TRBJ2-7, with TRBD1 matching 8 bases. The CDR3 length is 14 residues. Germline trimming cut 7 bases from V and 2 bases from J; bases unmatched to any gene: 7. In germline, CDR1 is SGHTA, CDR2 FQGNSA. This CDR3 is CASNLGTGPYEQYF. CDR3 DNA sequence: TGTGCCAGCAATCTCGGGACAGGCCCCTACGAGCAGTACTTC.

The gene calls are TRBV7-2 and TRBJ2-1, with TRBD2 matching over 12 bases. Germline loops: CDR1 SGHTA, CDR2 FQGNSA. V lost 0 bases and J lost 8; bases outside the gene matches: 5. CDR3 length: 16 amino acids. This CDR3 is CASSLAGTSGPYEQFF. The CDR3 bases are TGTGCCAGCAGCTTAGCGGGGACTAGCGGGCCGTATGAGCAGTTCTTC.

The V gene is TRBV5-1, the J gene TRBJ2-1; TRBD2 matches at 9 bases. The CDR3 is 16 residues long. Trimming at V came to 2 bases and at J to 7 bases, leaving 10 bases not matched to a gene. Germline lookup yields CDR1 SGHRS and CDR2 YFSETQ. CDR3: CASSLHGTSRGNEQFF. The CDR3 nucleotides are TGCGCCAGCAGCTTACACGGGACTAGCCGGGGGAATGAGCAGTTCTTC. Full variable domain (rest looked up from reference TRBV5-1 and TRBJ2-1): KAGVTQTPRYLIKTRGQQVTLSCSPISGHRSVSWYQQTPGQGLQFLFEYFSETQRNKGNFPGRFSGRQFSNSRSEMNVSTLELGDSALYLCASSLHGTSRGNEQFFGPGTRLTVL.

The CDR3 DNA reads as TGCAGCGTTGAAGGAGTACGTGGAGCCCTGAGGACTGAAGCTTTCTTT. Protein: CSVEGVRGALRTEAFF. The chain employs TRBV29-1 and TRBJ1-1; D remains unclear. This CDR3 has 16 residues. Looked up from germline, CDR1 is SQVTM and CDR2 is ANQGSEA. Trimming took off 1 base at V and 5 bases at J, with 20 bases between the two ends.

The V gene is TRBV11-3, the J gene TRBJ2-7; D is uncertain. Trimming stripped 5 bases from V and 4 bases from J, with 15 bases between. The CDR3 sequence is 14 residues long. Germline V gene lookup returns CDR1 SGHNT and CDR2 YENEEA. The CDR3 DNA is TGTGCCAGCAGCAAAACCATAGAAGCGTACGAGCAGTACTTC. Protein: CASSKTIEAYEQYF.

V is TRBV4-1 and J is TRBJ1-1; no definite D call. This CDR3 contains 14 residues. From germline, CDR1 is MGHRA and CDR2 YSYEKL. V was shortened by 1 base and J by 1 base, with 7 bases between the two germline ends. The DNA for the CDR3 is TGCGCCAGCAGCCAAGTACAGAAGAACACTGAAGCTTTCTTT. Protein: CASSQVQKNTEAFF.

The chain couples TRBV19 to TRBJ2-2; 7 nucleotides align to TRBD1. The CDR3 consists of 13 residues. V trimming: 6 bases; J trimming: 4 bases; junction bases outside the gene matches: 2. Germline CDR1 reads LNHDA; CDR2 reads SQIVND (reference sequence). The DNA for the CDR3 is TGTGCCAGTAGCCGACAGGGCACCGGGGAGCTGTTTTTT. Its protein product is CASSRQGTGELFF.

V and J are TRBV5-5 and TRBJ1-1, with D unclear. Trimming pared 1 base from V and 3 bases from J, leaving 13 bases between. Germline CDR1 is SGHKS and CDR2 is YYEKEE (reference sequence). This CDR3 is built from 15 residues. The CDR3, as DNA: TGTGCCAGCAGCTTGTTAGGCCATTCAGACACTGAAGCTTTCTTT. It yields the protein CASSLLGHSDTEAFF.

This chain links TRBV5-4 with TRBJ2-7; TRBD2 aligns across 9 bases. V gave up 0 bases and J gave up 2 bases; unmatched junction bases: 6. This CDR3 has 16 residues. Germline V gene data show CDR1 as SGHNT and CDR2 as YYREEE (reference sequence). The CDR3 here is CASSLGGGGGAYEQYF. The CDR3 DNA is TGTGCCAGCAGCTTGGGAGGGGGCGGGGGGGCCTACGAGCAGTACTTC. The whole variable domain, filled in from reference TRBV5-4 and TRBJ2-7, reads ETGVTQSPTHLIKTRGQQVTLRCSSQSGHNTVSWYQQALGQGPQFIFQYYREEENGRGNFPPRFSGLQFPNYSSELNVNALELDDSALYLCASSLGGGGGAYEQYFGPGTRLTVT.

The chain is built from TRBV4-1 and TRBJ2-5; no reliable D call. V lost 3 bases and J lost 0, with 2 bases in between. The CDR3 runs 12 residues. Per the germline V gene, CDR1 is MGHRA and CDR2 is YSYEKL. CDR3 protein: CASSHNQETQYF. CDR3 nucleotides: TGCGCCAGCAGCCACAACCAAGAGACCCAGTACTTC.

V is TRBV30 and J is TRBJ1-1, with D unresolved. Germline lookup yields CDR1 GTSNPN and CDR2 SVGIG (reference sequence). Between the trimmed V and J ends, which lost 2 bases and 2 bases, there was a span of 9 bases. The CDR3 is made up of 13 amino acids. Written as DNA, the CDR3 is TGTGCCTGGAGTCTTTCGGGAAACACTGAAGCTTTCTTT. It translates to CAWSLSGNTEAFF.

The chain uses TRBV19 and TRBJ2-3, with a possible D match to TRBD2 (6 bases). The CDR3 loop spans 15 amino acids. V was pared by 1 base and J by 2 bases, with 10 bases between. From germline, CDR1 is LNHDA and CDR2 SQIVND (reference sequence). CDR3 coding DNA: TGTGCCAGTAGTATAGGAGGGACTTACACAGATACGCAGTATTTT. Protein: CASSIGGTYTDTQYF.

This rearrangement joins TRBV28 to TRBJ2-7; unclear D gene. The CDR3 is made up of 12 amino acids. Germline CDR1 is MDHEN and CDR2 is SYDVKM. The ends were cut back, 1 base at V and 1 base at J, with 2 bases in the middle. The DNA for the CDR3 is TGTGCCAGCAGTTTATTATCCTACGAGCAGTACTTC. It encodes CASSLLSYEQYF.

The rearrangement joins TRBV28 to TRBJ2-1; 9 nucleotides line up with TRBD2. CDR3 length equals 16 residues. The V and J ends lost 3 bases and 15 bases, in that order; junction bases with no gene match: 18. Germline-derived CDR1 and CDR2 are MDHEN and SYDVKM. As DNA, the CDR3 is TGTGCCAGCAGTTTTTTCTCCGGCGGGAGGGGGGCCGGGGCGTTCTTC. Translation gives CASSFFSGGRGAGAFF.

This clone was detected a few times. The sample contains more than one DNA sequence encoding this CDR3. The chain has TRBV19 and TRBJ1-5; no clear D gene. Germline V gene sequence: CDR1 LNHDA, CDR2 SQIVND (reference sequence). The CDR3 length is 16 residues. V was clipped by 5 bases and J by 8 bases, with 22 bases between them. CDR3 loop: CASSFNWAQYREPQHF. CDR3 DNA sequence: TGTGCCAGTAGTTTTAACTGGGCTCAGTATAGGGAGCCCCAGCATTTT.

The V gene is TRBV7-9, the J gene TRBJ2-3; 9 bases match TRBD1. This CDR3 has 15 residues. Germline loops: CDR1 SEHNR, CDR2 FQNEAQ (reference sequence). Losses at the gene ends were 1 base for V and 6 bases for J; bases not matched to a gene: 5. The CDR3 region has the DNA TGTGCCAGCAGCTTAGGGGACAGGGTAGGGGATACGCAGTATTTT. Translating gives CASSLGDRVGDTQYF.

This clone was recorded once. V usage is TRBV11-3 and J usage is TRBJ2-1, with 10 bases that match TRBD2. CDR1 and CDR2 from the germline V gene are SGHNT and YENEEA. This CDR3 is 15 amino acids long. V trimming: 5 bases; J trimming: 4 bases; junction bases outside the gene matches: 5. The CDR3 DNA reads as TGTGCCAGCAGCAGCGTAGCGGGGGGATACAATGAGCAGTTCTTC. Amino acids: CASSSVAGGYNEQFF.